This T cell receptor beta chain was obtained from a study of blood T cell repertoires in COVID-19. Background on the study: Donors in the United States, Italy and Spain gave samples during acute or convalescent COVID-19. The cDNA or gDNA used as material had been derived from T cells, B-cell-depleted T cells, or PBMCs.

V was clipped by 5 bases and J by 2 bases; unmatched bases: 7. The CDR3 length is 17 residues. CDR1 is SGHNT, CDR2 YYREEE, per germline (reference sequence). In the original workflow: Reference gene primer amplification gave estimated nucleated cell counts. Sequencing was performed with immunoSEQ multiplex PCR; in TCRdb, only in-frame clones are kept and a portion is missing. V and J calls and clone size are those listed in that table; D and trimming were worked out from the DNA. Of fewer than 300,000 clones in the sample, about 80% were seen once. Sequenced sample: peripheral blood. The origin of this receptor is an elderly woman with acute or convalescent COVID-19. This chain connects TRBV5-4 to TRBJ2-5, with 15 positions matching TRBD2. CDR3 protein: CASSRPGLAGGQETQYF. The DNA of the CDR3 is TGTGCCAGCAGTCGCCCGGGACTAGCGGGAGGACAAGAGACCCAGTACTTC.